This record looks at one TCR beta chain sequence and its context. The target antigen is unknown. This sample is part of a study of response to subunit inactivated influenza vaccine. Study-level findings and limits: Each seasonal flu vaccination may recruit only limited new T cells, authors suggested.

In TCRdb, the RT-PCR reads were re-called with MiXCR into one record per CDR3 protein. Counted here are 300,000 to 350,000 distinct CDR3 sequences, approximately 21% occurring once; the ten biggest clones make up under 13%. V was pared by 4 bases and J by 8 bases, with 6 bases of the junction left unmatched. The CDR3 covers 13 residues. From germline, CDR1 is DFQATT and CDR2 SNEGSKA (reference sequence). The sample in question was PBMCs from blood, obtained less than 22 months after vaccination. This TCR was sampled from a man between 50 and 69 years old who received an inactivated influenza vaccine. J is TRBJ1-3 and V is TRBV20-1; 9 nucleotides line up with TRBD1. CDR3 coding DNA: TGCAGTGCTATAGGGACAGGGAGCGACACCATATATTTT. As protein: CSAIGTGSDTIYF.